The 6 T cell receptor beta chains below come from one sample, sequenced in a study of tumor and adjacent non-tumor tissue in lung cancer. This sample's RNA came from whole unsorted tissue. The library came from three nested PCR rounds adapted from ARM-PCR protocols. MiXCR, run by TCRdb on the multiplex PCR reads, gives a single entry per CDR3 protein. This table holds under 250,000 distinct CDR3 sequences, roughly 70% found once. Sample: lung tumor tissue. Receptor source: a man in his 60s with non-small cell lung cancer.

V is TRBV4-1 and J is TRBJ1-3; 7 nucleotides match TRBD1. Germline V gives CDR1 MGHRA, CDR2 YSYEKL. This CDR3 has 17 amino acids. V shed 2 bases, J shed 5 bases, and the junction held 12 bases outside the gene matches. DNA of the CDR3: TGCGCCAGCAGCCAAAGAAGCGAGGGGGCGTTAAGAAACACCATATATTTT. As protein: CASSQRSEGALRNTIYF.

This clonotype showed up just once. A junction boundary mismatches the germline segment, possibly from a read error. The chain has TRBV4-3 and TRBJ2-1, with TRBD1 identical over 7 bases. This CDR3 is 15 amino acids long. Germline CDR1 reads LGHNA; CDR2 reads YSLEER. The CDR3 loop reads CASSQGQGHSNEQSF. The CDR3 coding sequence is TGCGCCAGCAGCCAAGGACAGGGTCACTCCAATGAGCAGTCCTTC.

In this sample, this clonotype turned up a few times. The V gene is TRBV20-1, the J gene TRBJ2-7; D remains ambiguous. Trimming shortened V by 0 bases and J by 0 bases, and 9 bases separated the two germline ends. From germline, CDR1 is DFQATT and CDR2 SNEGSKA (reference sequence). This CDR3 has 14 residues. CDR3 loop: CSARDPRSSYEQYF. CDR3 in DNA: TGCAGTGCTAGAGATCCCAGGAGCTCCTACGAGCAGTACTTC.

The table lists this clonotype with many counts. This sequence joins TRBV11-2 and TRBJ1-1; 8 bases are a match to TRBD1. CDR3 length equals 13 residues. V shed 6 bases and J 4 bases; nucleotides not matched to a gene: 4. Per germline, CDR1 SGHAT and CDR2 FQNNGV. The DNA of the CDR3 is TGTGCCAGCAGTACCCAGGGGGCCACTGAAGCTTTCTTT. The encoded protein is CASSTQGATEAFF.

There are a few counts of this clonotype. This chain uses TRBV18 with TRBJ2-2; D is perhaps TRBD1 (6 bases). The CDR3 is made up of 14 amino acids. V lost 2 bases and J 7 bases, leaving 11 bases between the germline ends. Per germline, CDR1 KGHSH and CDR2 LQKENI. This chain's CDR3 is CASSPAQGDGELFF. For the CDR3, the DNA is TGTGCCAGCTCACCAGCACAGGGAGACGGGGAGCTGTTTTTT.

The chain has TRBV6-1 and TRBJ2-7; TRBD2 aligns across 8 bases. The CDR3 length is 18 residues. Germline CDR1 MNHNS, CDR2 SASEGT. Trimming removed 9 bases from V and 4 bases from J; junction bases left unmatched: 23. CDR3 sequence reads: CASTIKGIVTSAVYEQYF. In nucleotides, the CDR3 is TGTGCCAGTACCATAAAGGGAATCGTGACTAGCGCAGTTTACGAGCAGTACTTC.